These 24 T cell receptor beta chains share one sample of origin, sequenced in a study of blood T cell repertoires in COVID-19 (TCRdb year 2020). Library preparation was by the immunoSEQ multiplex PCR assay. TCRdb obtained this table from immuneACCESS and retained in-frame rearrangements with V and J assigned. These tables miss some clones; where compared with another copy, unresolved V genes account for less than half of the shortfall, and the remainder is unexplained. The sample profile shows about 140,000 clones; about 75% of them were found once. The top ten clones comprise around 2.9% of the sample. The sample was PBMCs or T cells enriched from blood (not recorded which). These receptors were collected from a woman aged 50 to 60 who had recovered from COVID-19.

The chain joins TRBV19 to TRBJ1-1; TRBD1 agrees at 7 bases. The J segment lost 1 base and the V segment lost 7 bases, leaving 15 bases of the junction unmatched. CDR1 LNHDA and CDR2 SQIVND come from the germline V gene (reference sequence). CDR3 length: 17 amino acids. The CDR3 nucleotides are TGTGCCAGTAAGAGACAGGGTGCGGGACGGGGGAACACTGAAGCTTTCTTT. It yields the protein CASKRQGAGRGNTEAFF.

Comment on this clone: Other DNA sequences from this sample encode an identical CDR3 as well. The chain recombines TRBV29-1 with TRBJ2-1; 14 positions match TRBD2. With 6 bases clipped from V and 7 bases from J, the junction kept 5 bases outside the gene matches. The CDR3 covers 14 residues. Germline lookup yields CDR1 SQVTM and CDR2 ANQGSEA. In nucleotides, the CDR3 is TGCAGCGTCAGAGGACTAGCGGGGGGAAATGAGCAGTTCTTC. It specifies CSVRGLAGGNEQFF.

This clone appeared once. This chain joins TRBV6-5 and TRBJ1-3, with TRBD1 matching 7 bases. Germline loops: CDR1 MNHEY, CDR2 SVGAGI. The V gene end was trimmed by 6 bases and the J gene end by 2 bases; junction bases not matched to a gene: 4. The CDR3 has 14 residues. The CDR3: CASSFDRAGNTIYF. CDR3 nucleotides: TGTGCCAGCAGCTTCGACAGGGCTGGAAACACCATATATTTT.

This chain links TRBV4-1 with TRBJ1-6; 8 bases match TRBD1. The trim removed 0 bases at V and 2 bases at J, leaving 3 bases unmatched. CDR3 length: 17 residues. The germline CDR1 and CDR2 sequences are MGHRA and YSYEKL. CDR3 sequence reads: CASSQDRTGTYNSPLHF. DNA of the CDR3: TGCGCCAGCAGCCAAGACCGGACAGGGACCTATAATTCACCCCTCCACTTT.

This rearrangement joins TRBV19 to TRBJ2-1; the D gene is possibly TRBD2 (5 bases). Trimming pared 5 bases from V and 1 base from J, leaving 6 bases between. Per germline, CDR1 LNHDA and CDR2 SQIVND (reference sequence). CDR3 length: 13 residues. CDR3 amino acids: CASSRESYNEQFF. CDR3 in DNA: TGTGCCAGTAGTCGGGAATCCTACAATGAGCAGTTCTTC.

V and J are TRBV14 and TRBJ1-6; no definite D call. The CDR3 is made up of 13 amino acids. V shed 4 bases and J shed 4 bases, with 5 bases lying between them. Germline V gene sequence: CDR1 SGHDN, CDR2 FVKESK. In nucleotides, the CDR3 is TGTGCCAGCAGCCTCCAATATAATTCACCCCTCCACTTT. This codes for CASSLQYNSPLHF.

The chain employs TRBV10-1 and TRBJ1-3; D gene uncertain. CDR1 and CDR2 from the germline V gene are WNHNN and SYGVQD (reference sequence). The CDR3 is 15 residues long. Trimming stripped 7 bases from V and 0 bases from J, with 13 bases between. The CDR3 sequence is CASKSGPSSGNTIYF. DNA for the CDR3: TGCGCCAGCAAATCGGGTCCGAGCTCTGGAAACACCATATATTTT.

Written as DNA, the CDR3 is TGCAGCGTAGCTGCAACTAGCGGGGGCTCCCCAGTAGCCAAAAACATTCAGTACTTC. It specifies CSVAATSGGSPVAKNIQYF. This chain joins TRBV29-1 and TRBJ2-4, with 11 positions matching TRBD2. The CDR3 has 19 residues. J lost 0 bases, V lost 6 bases, and 16 bases had no gene match. Germline loops: CDR1 SQVTM, CDR2 ANQGSEA.

This chain joins TRBV19 and TRBJ1-2; 7 positions agree with TRBD1. Trimming took 5 bases from V and 6 from J; bases not matched to a gene: 6. CDR3 length: 13 amino acids. The germline V gene encodes CDR1 LNHDA and CDR2 SQIVND (reference sequence). The CDR3 loop reads CASSLDRKDGYTF. The CDR3 bases are TGTGCCAGTAGTTTGGACAGGAAAGATGGCTACACCTTC.

In its sample, this clone was seen a few times. The chain has TRBV12-3 or TRBV12-4 and TRBJ2-7, with a possible D match to TRBD1 (5 bases). V lost 1 base and J lost 5, with 6 bases in between. This CDR3 has 12 amino acids. The CDR3 coding sequence is TGTGCCAGCAGTTTAGAAGGGGACGAGCAGTACTTC. Protein product: CASSLEGDEQYF.

The rearrangement links TRBV11-1 to TRBJ2-7; weak D call: TRBD1 (6 bases). The CDR3 spans 14 residues. Germline values: CDR1 SGHAT, CDR2 FQDESV (reference sequence). V lost 5 bases to trimming and J lost 2 bases, with 13 bases between them. CDR3 bases: TGTGCCAGCAGCCTACGGGACACAGCCTACGAGCAGTACTTC. It is translated as CASSLRDTAYEQYF.

The table lists this clone with a few counts. The chain employs TRBV2 and TRBJ1-6, with D uncertain. Germline CDR1 SNHLY, CDR2 FYNNEI. The germline V and J ends were trimmed by 8 bases and 0 bases, with 8 bases remaining between them. The CDR3 extends over 14 amino acids. CDR3 DNA: TGTGCCAGCGGGAGGTACTCCTATAATTCACCCCTCCACTTT. Residues: CASGRYSYNSPLHF.

This clone has just a few counts. The gene calls are TRBV21-1 and TRBJ2-1; the table names TRBD2, a call not compared with the DNA. TRBV21-1 is deemed a pseudogene. The CDR3 totals 15 residues. The CDR3 spells CASSKAGRLGNEQFF. The CDR3 DNA follows: TGTGCCAGCAGCAAAGCAGGGAGATTAGGCAATGAGCAGTTCTTC.

The chain couples TRBV24-1 to TRBJ2-2, with TRBD1 matching 10 bases. Germline trimming cut 3 bases from V and 5 bases from J; bases unmatched to any gene: 8. In germline, CDR1 is KGHDR, CDR2 SFDVKD. This CDR3 contains 17 residues. CDR3 sequence (DNA): TGTGCCACCAGTGATCCGACCGGGACAGGGGAAACCGGGGAGCTGTTTTTT. This sequence encodes CATSDPTGTGETGELFF.

The gene calls are TRBV19 and TRBJ1-1; weak D call: TRBD1 (6 bases). The CDR3 runs to 14 residues. Germline CDR1 reads LNHDA; CDR2 reads SQIVND (reference sequence). V was cut by 5 bases and J by 0 bases, with 10 bases left in between. For the CDR3, the DNA is TGTGCCAGTAGTTTCCGGGACATGAACACTGAAGCTTTCTTT. It encodes CASSFRDMNTEAFF.

The chain links TRBV5-4 to TRBJ1-4; 7 bases fit TRBD1. The CDR3 loop spans 14 amino acids. Germline CDR1 reads SGHNT; CDR2 reads YYREEE (reference sequence). The ends lost 0 bases at V and 7 bases at J; junction bases unmatched: 3. The CDR3 region has the DNA TGTGCCAGCAGCTTGGGACAGGGAGGTGAAAAACTGTTTTTT. It specifies CASSLGQGGEKLFF.

This chain connects TRBV23-1 to TRBJ1-3; 8 positions match TRBD1. TRBV23-1 is flagged as an ORF with uncertain function. CDR3 length: 19 amino acids. With 10 bases clipped from V and 0 bases from J, the junction kept 20 bases outside the gene matches. DNA for the CDR3: TGCGCCACTCGAGGGGAACAGGGGGGCCCTGCCATCTCTGGAAACACCATATATTTT. Amino acids: CATRGEQGGPAISGNTIYF.

The chain is built from TRBV3-1 (or the pseudogene TRBV3-2) and TRBJ2-1; 9 bases fit TRBD2. Germline V gene data show CDR1 as LGHDT and CDR2 as YNNKEL (reference sequence). This CDR3 comprises 15 residues. The V segment lost 2 bases and the J segment 6 bases; nucleotides outside the gene matches: 5. CDR3 DNA sequence: TGTGCCAGCAGCCAAAGGGTAGCGGGGGCCAATGAGCAGTTCTTC. Its protein is CASSQRVAGANEQFF.

The chain recombines TRBV9 with TRBJ2-2; D unresolved. This CDR3 has 15 amino acids. Trimming left V 1 base short and J 5 bases short, with 12 bases between. Germline CDR1 and CDR2: SGDLS and YYNGEE. CDR3 DNA sequence: TGTGCCAGCAGCGTACACCCAAAGAGGACCGGGGAGCTGTTTTTT. It yields the protein CASSVHPKRTGELFF.

This clone has just one count. The chain is built from TRBV7-3 and TRBJ2-3; 13 bases match TRBD2. Germline V gene sequence: CDR1 SGHTA, CDR2 FQGTGA. With V trimmed by 3 bases and J by 4 bases, 1 base remained unmatched. CDR3 size: 15 residues. The CDR3 nucleotides are TGTGCCAGCAGCTTCGGACTAGCGGGGGCAGATACGCAGTATTTT. Protein: CASSFGLAGADTQYF.

The V gene is TRBV3-1 (or the pseudogene TRBV3-2), the J gene TRBJ1-2, with 8 bases matching TRBD1. With V trimmed by 4 bases and J by 5 bases, 9 bases remained unmatched. From germline, CDR1 is LGHDT and CDR2 YNNKEL (reference sequence). This CDR3 is 15 amino acids long. CDR3 region: CASSRRTWTGYGYTF. CDR3 in DNA: TGTGCCAGCAGCCGAAGGACCTGGACAGGGTATGGCTACACCTTC.

The chain carries TRBV6-4 and TRBJ1-6, with a possible D match to TRBD1 (6 bases). CDR1 is MRHNA, CDR2 SNTAGT, per germline. CDR3 length: 13 amino acids. V lost 3 bases, J lost 8 bases, and 8 bases lay in between. This chain's CDR3 is CASSEQGDSPLHF. CDR3 nucleotide sequence: TGTGCCAGCAGTGAACAGGGCGATTCACCCCTCCACTTT.

The chain is built from TRBV3-1 (or the pseudogene TRBV3-2) and TRBJ1-1, with 7 bases matching TRBD1. The junction had 8 bases not matched to a gene; V was cut back by 4 bases and J by 0 bases. CDR3 size: 16 residues. The germline V gene encodes CDR1 LGHDT and CDR2 YNNKEL (reference sequence). In DNA form, the CDR3 reads TGTGCCAGCAGCCCCTGGACAGGCAGAATGAACACTGAAGCTTTCTTT. This translates into CASSPWTGRMNTEAFF.

This clone was picked up a small number of times. The chain is built from TRBV19 and TRBJ1-3; D is ambiguous. Germline V CDR1 and CDR2: LNHDA, SQIVND (reference sequence). V lost 3 bases, J lost 4 bases, and 7 bases lay in between. CDR3 size: 13 residues. This chain's CDR3 is CASSINEGNTIYF. In nucleotides, the CDR3 is TGTGCCAGTAGTATTAATGAGGGAAACACCATATATTTT.